The text below deals with one T cell receptor beta chain. Its antigen is undetermined. This sample was taken from a study of T cell responses to AZD1222 COVID-19 vaccine. Profiling relied on immunoSEQ multiplex PCR, and the TCRdb table lists in-frame clones only, not all of them. This table has roughly 100,000 clones, around nine tenths appearing once. General study findings and limits: Two AZD1222 doses significantly raised spike-specific TCR breadth and depth over controls. White British people made up most donors, females outnumbered males, and clonal diversity was possibly underestimated.

The sequencing here drew on peripheral blood, taken 28 days after the second AZD1222 dose. The origin of this receptor is an adult who received the AZD1222 COVID-19 vaccine.

The CDR3 loop reads CASSPSDGYPYEQYF. The DNA for the CDR3 is TGTGCCAGCAGTCCGTCGGACGGGTATCCCTACGAGCAGTACTTC. The chain joins TRBV6-6 to TRBJ2-7; D call uncertain. V shed 5 bases and J shed 2 bases, with 16 bases lying between them. Per the germline V gene, CDR1 is MNHNY and CDR2 is SVGAGI (reference sequence). The length of the CDR3 is 15 residues.